The 14 T cell receptor beta chains below all came from one sample that was sequenced in a study of T cells in Graves' hyperthyroidism and ophthalmopathy. Template material for amplifying TCR beta CDR3 regions consisted of RNA transcripts. Researchers ran a first-round RT-PCR on the TCR CDR3 using the HTBI primer set. TCRdb recomputed calls from the multiplex PCR reads with MiXCR, one row per CDR3 protein. The data show about half a million distinct CDR3 sequences, around 16% seen once. The source material was blood. Source of these receptors: a woman aged 30 to 39 with Graves' ophthalmopathy.

This clonotype was detected ten times or more. The chain is built from TRBV12-3 or TRBV12-4 and TRBJ2-3; D remains unclear. The V gene lost 3 bases and the J gene lost 0 bases, with 16 bases spanning the gap. CDR3 length equals 17 residues. The CDR3 DNA reads as TGTGCCAGCAGTTTGTCCCCGCAAGCGAGCAGCACAGATACGCAGTATTTT. This translates into CASSLSPQASSTDTQYF.

The chain recombines TRBV20-1 with TRBJ1-1; TRBD1 matches at 9 bases. Germline V gene lookup returns CDR1 DFQATT and CDR2 SNEGSKA (reference sequence). The CDR3 extends over 14 amino acids. J lost 1 base, V lost 0 bases, and 0 bases had no gene match. The CDR3 sequence is CSARETGGNTEAFF. For the CDR3, the DNA is TGCAGTGCTAGAGAGACAGGGGGGAACACTGAAGCTTTCTTT.

This clonotype was seen at least ten times. The rearrangement uses TRBV28 and TRBJ1-5; D is ambiguous. The CDR3 is made up of 15 amino acids. Germline V gene lookup returns CDR1 MDHEN and CDR2 SYDVKM. V lost 5 bases to trimming and J lost 0 bases, with 11 bases between them. The CDR3 spells CASSGRQLSNQPQHF. In nucleotides, the CDR3 is TGTGCCAGCAGTGGACGGCAGCTTAGCAATCAGCCCCAGCATTTT.

This clonotype has ten or more counts. The chain links TRBV27 to TRBJ2-7; a weak D match, TRBD2 (6 bases). V lost 7 bases and J 1 base, leaving 20 bases between the germline ends. Germline lookup yields CDR1 MNHEY and CDR2 SMNVEV (reference sequence). CDR3 length: 16 residues. CDR3 DNA sequence: TGTGCCAGCAAATCAGCGGGTGCCGGCAGGTCCTACGAGCAGTACTTC. Translation gives CASKSAGAGRSYEQYF.

This clonotype has ten or more counts. The chain employs TRBV20-1 and TRBJ1-2; D is possibly TRBD1 (5 bases). The CDR3 sequence is 13 residues long. The germline V and J ends were trimmed by 5 bases and 7 bases, with 17 bases remaining between them. Germline CDR1 is DFQATT and CDR2 is SNEGSKA (reference sequence). The CDR3 DNA reads TGCAGTGCTCGGCCCCCGGGGCCGGGTGGCTACACCTTC. Translating gives CSARPPGPGGYTF.

Many counts were recorded for this clonotype. The CDR3 protein is CASSSGQQFTDTQYF. CDR3 nucleotides: TGTGCCAGCAGCTCGGGACAGCAATTCACAGATACGCAGTATTTT. The chain joins TRBV7-9 to TRBJ2-3; 7 bases line up with TRBD1. Germline V lookup: CDR1 SEHNR, CDR2 FQNEAQ (reference sequence). Losses at the gene ends were 4 bases for V and 2 bases for J; bases not matched to a gene: 6. CDR3 length: 15 amino acids. Combining the CDR3 with reference TRBV7-9 and TRBJ2-3 gives the whole variable domain DTGVSQNPRHKITKRGQNVTFRCDPISEHNRLYWYRQTLGQGPEFLTYFQNEAQLEKSRLLSDRFSAERPKGSFSTLEIQRTEQGDSAMYLCASSSGQQFTDTQYFGPGTRLTVL.

J is TRBJ2-1 and V is TRBV11-3, with TRBD2 identical over 7 bases. The CDR3 runs 18 residues. V lost 5 bases and J lost 6; bases outside the gene matches: 19. CDR1 is SGHNT, CDR2 YENEEA, per germline. CDR3 sequence (DNA): TGTGCCAGCAGCACCGCCATCTCTAGCGGTGGAGGCCCCAATGAGCAGTTCTTC. Protein sequence: CASSTAISSGGGPNEQFF.

This clonotype was recorded many times. DNA of the CDR3: TGTGCCAGCAGCGCAGGGGACACCGGGGAGCTGTTTTTT. It translates to CASSAGDTGELFF. The chain combines TRBV6-4 with TRBJ2-2; a weak D match, TRBD1 (6 bases). The CDR3 contains 13 residues. The germline gives CDR1 MRHNA, CDR2 SNTAGT. Trimming took off 6 bases at V and 3 bases at J, with 8 bases between the two ends.

This clonotype appeared a few times. The rearrangement links TRBV19 to TRBJ2-5; 8 positions agree with TRBD1. J was trimmed by 3 bases and V by 5 bases; bases with no gene match: 5. CDR3 size: 14 residues. The germline V gene has CDR1 LNHDA and CDR2 SQIVND (reference sequence). Written as DNA, the CDR3 is TGTGCCAGTAGTTTGACAGGGGCGAAAGAGACCCAGTACTTC. Translated: CASSLTGAKETQYF.

This clonotype was detected many times. The chain carries TRBV4-2 and TRBJ2-7; 9 nucleotides agree with TRBD2. Germline CDR1 reads LGHNA; CDR2 reads YNFKEQ. V gave up 2 bases and J gave up 1 base; unmatched junction bases: 3. This CDR3 has 15 residues. The CDR3 DNA reads TGTGCCAGCAGCCAAAGTAGCGGGAGTTCCTACGAGCAGTACTTC. Its protein is CASSQSSGSSYEQYF.

The gene calls are TRBV6-2 or TRBV6-3 and TRBJ2-5; 13 bases are a match to TRBD2. Germline V gene lookup returns CDR1 MNHEY and CDR2 SVGEGT. The CDR3 contains 17 residues. With V trimmed by 6 bases and J by 4 bases, 11 bases remained unmatched. Here the CDR3 DNA reads TGTGCCAGCAGCCCTGGACTAGCGGGAGTTTACCCAGAGACCCAGTACTTC. Translation: CASSPGLAGVYPETQYF.

This clonotype occurred many times. The chain is built from TRBV27 and TRBJ2-3, with D perhaps matching TRBD1 (6 bases). Germline V gene data show CDR1 as MNHEY and CDR2 as SMNVEV (reference sequence). Trimming pared 2 bases from V and 0 bases from J, leaving 12 bases between. There are 16 residues in the CDR3. Here the CDR3 reads CASSLMGQSSTDTQYF. In DNA form, the CDR3 reads TGTGCCAGCAGTTTAATGGGACAATCCAGCACAGATACGCAGTATTTT.

This chain joins TRBV5-4 and TRBJ2-5; D not certain. The V gene's germline CDR1 is SGHNT and CDR2 YYREEE (reference sequence). This CDR3 is built from 15 residues. V was shortened by 4 bases and J by 5 bases, with 18 bases between the two germline ends. The chain's CDR3 is CASSGVDLTGETQYF. The CDR3 nucleotides are TGTGCCAGCAGCGGCGTGGACCTTACTGGGGAGACCCAGTACTTC.

This clonotype was seen a handful of times. This rearrangement joins TRBV10-3 to TRBJ2-1; D ambiguous. The germline V gene encodes CDR1 ENHRY and CDR2 SYGVKD. The CDR3 runs 14 residues. Trimming left V 9 bases short and J 5 bases short, with 17 bases between. CDR3 DNA: TGTGCCATGGCGTCGACCACAAGGGACAATGAGCAGTTCTTC. Amino acids: CAMASTTRDNEQFF.